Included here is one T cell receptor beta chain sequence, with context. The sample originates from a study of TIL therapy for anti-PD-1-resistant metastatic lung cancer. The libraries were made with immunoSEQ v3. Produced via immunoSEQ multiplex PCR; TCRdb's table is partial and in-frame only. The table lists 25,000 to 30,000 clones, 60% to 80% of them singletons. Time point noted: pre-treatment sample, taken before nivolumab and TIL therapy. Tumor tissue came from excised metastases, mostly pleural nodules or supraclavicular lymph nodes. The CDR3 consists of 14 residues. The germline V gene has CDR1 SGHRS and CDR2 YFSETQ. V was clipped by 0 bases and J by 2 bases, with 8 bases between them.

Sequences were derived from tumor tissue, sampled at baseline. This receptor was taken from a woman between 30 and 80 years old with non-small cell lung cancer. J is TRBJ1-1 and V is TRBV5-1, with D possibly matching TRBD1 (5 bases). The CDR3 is CASSLDQGNTEAFF. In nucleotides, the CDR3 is TGCGCCAGCAGCTTGGATCAGGGAAACACTGAAGCTTTCTTT.